This T cell receptor beta chain originates from a study of regulatory T cells in long-lasting Graves disease (dated by TCRdb to 2020 to 2023). For the study in its entirety: Patients with newly diagnosed Graves' disease had been on antithyroid drugs for under 3 months. A total of some 35 samples underwent TCR sequencing, from about 13 patients with persistent Graves' disease and roughly 20 patients with newly diagnosed Graves' disease. The study was conducted in China and was registered as a clinical trial. This study used TCR sequencing and RNA sequencing of peripheral blood to compare persistent Graves' disease patients against newly diagnosed Graves' disease patients.

CDR3 length: 15 amino acids, cysteine to phenylalanine. Of all the DNA, just the CDR3 is kept, 45 bases in frame from base 1. Taken with the paper, the label for time point translates to: newly diagnosed GD, antithyroid drugs for less than 3 months. For both TCR sequencing and RNA sequencing, RNA was extracted from PBMCs using TRIzol. The diagnosis of Graves' disease followed American Thyroid Association guidelines. Recruitment of patients was carried out at an endocrinology department in Xi'an, China. From each patient, about 8.9 milliliters of peripheral blood was collected into an EDTA anticoagulant tube. Ficoll Paque Plus density gradient separation was used to isolate PBMCs, and no further T cell sorting was done. An Agilent 2100 Bioanalyzer and agarose gel were used to check RNA quality, while a NanoDrop 2000 measured RNA concentration. Details on this clonotype: No cognate antigen has been identified for it. A read error may be the cause here, since a much bigger clone is one base away.

To prepare the library, multiplex PCR was applied. This sample was sequenced with an Illumina HiSeq 4000. CDR3 regions were amplified by Arm-PCR with iRepertoire HTBI primers to construct TCR beta libraries. PCR products were gel purified before sequencing. The source study handled its data this way. Gene usage analysis of CDR3 amino acid clonotypes relied on the roughly 64 TRBV and about 13 TRBJ segments identified across samples. COPE and FqMerger were used to merge filtered high-quality paired reads into contigs. BLAST was used to align contigs to IMGT TRBV, TRBD and TRBJ reference genes, and CDR3 was defined according to IMGT. Any clonotype with a frequency above 0.1% was classified as a highly expanded clone. Repertoire diversity was measured by Shannon entropy, and V-J evenness by the Gini coefficient. A clonotype found in more than one individual was treated as public. TCRdb itself trimmed the public reads at Q25 with fastp, ran MiXCR and retained productive beta chains. Rows merge per CDR3 protein into single entries with the most common DNA and genes. The V and J calls were not made by the authors but by TCRdb's processing. This sample holds under 450,000 distinct CDR3 sequences; about 10% were observed only once. 18% of the sample is taken by the ten largest.

Broad study findings and their caveats: Persistent Graves' disease patients showed lower TCR Shannon entropy and fewer highly expanded clones than newly diagnosed patients, suggesting clonal expansion. TRBV28, TRBJ1-2 and TRBJ2-5 were preferentially used in persistent disease, while TRBV20-1 and TRBJ2-1 were favored in newly diagnosed disease. Only the TCR beta chain was sequenced and analyzed. Peripheral blood alone was examined, since thyroid tissue, which constituted the primary lesion, could not be accessed. The authors acknowledged the small sample size as a limitation that may reduce accuracy. More public clonotypes were shared among persistent patients (roughly 3,000) than among newly diagnosed patients (966).

These records were also assigned to another study, of T cells in Graves' hyperthyroidism and ophthalmopathy. Per the second study: Stable Graves' hyperthyroidism was defined as the absence of progression to ophthalmopathy over 18 months of follow-up. Hyperthyroidism patients were newly diagnosed, with disease duration under 2 months, and aged 18 to 65 years. Patients with uncontrolled infections, other autoimmune diseases, pregnancy or lactation were excluded. Diagnoses were based on clinical symptoms, serum thyroxine and TRAb, thyroid ultrasound and orbital computed tomography. The first round of RT-PCR for the TCR CDR3 was performed with the HTBI primer set and the Qiagen OneStep RT-PCR kit. Blood samples also contained most of the expanded thyroid clonotypes (frequency above 0.001), which suggests that blood repertoires may reflect thyroid immune responses. A 13 V-J signature model separated ophthalmopathy from stable hyperthyroidism, with about 88% sensitivity and 81.08% specificity in cross-validation and 80%/75% in testing. In validation, progression to ophthalmopathy was predicted by the model with 70.59% sensitivity and roughly 72% specificity, a median of approximately 6.5 months before onset. To identify distinguishing TCR V-J signatures, a discovery cohort of about 100 patients was used, comprising 43 with Graves' ophthalmopathy and some 60 with stable Graves' hyperthyroidism. An independent validation cohort of 18 to 20 hyperthyroidism patients and approximately 17 patients who later progressed to ophthalmopathy tested prospective prediction of ophthalmopathy. The approximately 95 discovery patients were divided at random into training and test sets in a 7:3 ratio. In about 6 Graves' hyperthyroidism patients, the study also compared T-cell repertoires from thyroid tissue with T-cell repertoires from blood. After blood sampling, hyperthyroidism patients were treated with methimazole at a starting dose of 30 mg daily, and ophthalmopathy patients were treated with high-dose intravenous methylprednisolone. The libraries were constructed in a second round of multiplex PCR and then size-selected and purified. The libraries were sequenced on an Illumina HiSeq2000 using paired-end 100 bp reads. SOAPnuke was used to process the raw data, removing reads that contained adapters or uncalled bases, had a mean Phred below 15, or lacked an exact match to the constant primer or identifier. High-quality paired reads were merged with COPE v1.2.5, and unique nucleotide sequences were defined as clonotypes. Clonotypes were aligned to IMGT TRBV, TRBD and TRBJ reference segments using MiTCR v1.1. Analysis was restricted to V-J combinations with a frequency above 0.0001, which covered 98% to 99.2% of repertoires. A TCS score was defined as the ratio between F50 (clonal expansion) and ExV (chaos), using BLOSUM62-based TCRdist between CDR3 peptides within each V-J. Welch's t-statistics and random forest reduced some 510 V-J features to under 15, which were used in a naive Bayes classifier (R e1071). Sample size was not statistically predetermined, and investigators were not blinded to group allocation. The paper reports TCR Vbeta CDR3 sequencing of 135 peripheral blood samples: around 45 ophthalmopathy, roughly 74 hyperthyroidism and roughly 17 progressor patients.

The source material was peripheral blood mononuclear cells (PBMCs), sampled at new diagnosis, from a patient treated with antithyroid drugs. This chain joins TRBV12-3 or TRBV12-4 to TRBJ2-3, with 12 bases aligning to TRBD1. The sequence came from a woman aged 18-30 years with Graves disease. Donor details come from another sample of the same person, matched by shared clones. Here the CDR3 is given as CASSSGTGGLDTRYF. The DNA is TGTGCCAGCAGCTCCGGGACAGGGGGCTTGGATACGCGGTATTTT.